This T cell receptor (beta chain) was retrieved from a study of shared clonotypes between healthy human individuals. Repertoires were generated with immunoSEQ multiplex PCR, while TCRdb's copy carries only in-frame clones and drops some. The data hold about 1.1 million clones, with about four fifths observed a single time. Germline V gene sequence: CDR1 KGHSH, CDR2 LQKENI. The CDR3 spans 13 residues. The V and J ends lost 1 base and 6 bases respectively, with 7 bases between them. The TCR comes from a man aged 18-30 years in good health. Some clones in this sample may be carry-over from other donors' samples. The gene calls are TRBV18 and TRBJ2-1, with D uncertain. The sequenced sample was memory CD4+ T cells from PBMCs. The subset: CD45RA-negative fraction. CDR3 sequence reads: CASSPQSGNEQFF. CDR3 coding DNA: TGTGCCAGCTCACCACAATCGGGCAATGAGCAGTTCTTC. The entire variable domain, with the rest obtained from reference TRBV18 and TRBJ2-1, is as follows: NAGVMQNPRHLVRRRGQEARLRCSPMKGHSHVYWYRQLPEEGLKFMVYLQKENIIDESGMPKERFSAEFPKEGPSILRIQQVVRGDSAAYFCASSPQSGNEQFFGPGTRLTVL.